Below, 32 T cell receptor beta chains from the same sample are listed, as sequenced in a study of cytomegalovirus exposure and HLA in healthy donors. The PCR was carried out with 60 Vbeta primers and 13 Jbeta primers. TCRdb keeps only in-frame clones here, not all; method: immunoSEQ multiplex PCR. Of roughly 120,000 clones listed, over 8% are singletons. The specimen sequenced was PBMCs. All receptors come from a man aged 35 to 55 in good health and CMV-seronegative.

The CDR3 region has the DNA TGTGCCAGCAGCCACGGACAGGGGTACTCTGGAAACACCATATATTTT. Protein product: CASSHGQGYSGNTIYF. The chain has TRBV9 and TRBJ1-3, with 9 bases that match TRBD1. The J segment lost 0 bases and the V segment lost 4 bases, leaving 5 bases of the junction unmatched. Germline CDR1 reads SGDLS; CDR2 reads YYNGEE. This CDR3 is built from 16 residues.

This rearrangement joins TRBV19 to TRBJ1-2; tentatively, D is TRBD1 (6 bases). Trimming stripped 9 bases from V and 2 bases from J, with 7 bases between. From germline, CDR1 is LNHDA and CDR2 SQIVND (reference sequence). The CDR3 spans 11 residues. This chain's CDR3 is CARTGNYGYTF. In nucleotides, the CDR3 is TGTGCCAGGACAGGAAACTATGGCTACACCTTC.

This clone has more than one count but fewer than ten. V usage is TRBV10-3 and J usage is TRBJ2-7, with 7 bases matching TRBD2. The trim removed 6 bases at V and 2 bases at J, leaving 1 base unmatched. In germline, CDR1 is ENHRY, CDR2 SYGVKD. CDR3 size: 12 residues. The CDR3 nucleotides read TGTGCCATCAGGGGGGGGACCTACGAGCAGTACTTC. Protein: CAIRGGTYEQYF.

Notes on this clone: This sample includes further DNA sequences coding for the same CDR3. The genes are TRBV11-2 and TRBJ2-5; D not resolved. From germline, CDR1 is SGHAT and CDR2 FQNNGV. This CDR3 is built from 11 residues. V lost 5 bases and J lost 4, with 5 bases in between. The CDR3 here is CASSPRETQYF. The DNA of the CDR3 is TGTGCCAGCAGCCCCCGAGAGACCCAGTACTTC.

This clone was picked up a small number of times. The chain carries TRBV27 and TRBJ2-3, with D perhaps matching TRBD2 (5 bases). V lost 1 base and J lost 3, with 8 bases in between. The CDR3 is made up of 14 amino acids. The germline CDR1 and CDR2 sequences are MNHEY and SMNVEV (reference sequence). CDR3 DNA: TGTGCCAGCAGTTTATGGCGGGCGACAGATACGCAGTATTTT. It specifies CASSLWRATDTQYF.

This clone was found many times. The chain couples TRBV4-1 to TRBJ2-6; the match to TRBD1 covers 8 bases. J lost 0 bases, V lost 5 bases, and 3 bases had no gene match. The CDR3 sequence is 16 residues long. Germline lookup yields CDR1 MGHRA and CDR2 YSYEKL. The CDR3 sequence: CASSSDRGSGANVLTF. The CDR3 region has the DNA TGCGCCAGCAGCTCCGACAGGGGCTCTGGGGCCAACGTCCTGACTTTC.

This clone came up a few times. The genes are TRBV10-3 and TRBJ2-7; 10 bases align to TRBD1. Germline assignment: CDR1 ENHRY and CDR2 SYGVKD. Losses at the gene ends were 3 bases for V and 4 bases for J; bases not matched to a gene: 6. The CDR3 runs to 15 residues. The CDR3 DNA reads as TGTGCCATCAGTGAAGGGGACAGGGGACCTTACGAGCAGTACTTC. Its translation is CAISEGDRGPYEQYF.

CDR3 amino acids: CSVEATAHGYTF. Written as DNA, the CDR3 is TGCAGCGTTGAAGCAACTGCGCATGGCTACACCTTC. The chain uses TRBV29-1 and TRBJ1-2; D unclear. CDR1 and CDR2 from the germline V gene are SQVTM and ANQGSEA. This CDR3 is 12 amino acids long. Trimming took 1 base from V and 6 from J, leaving 9 bases between them.

The chain employs TRBV7-2 and TRBJ1-2; no clear D. There are 13 residues in the CDR3. V was cut by 5 bases and J by 8 bases, with 15 bases left in between. Germline-derived CDR1 and CDR2 are SGHTA and FQGNSA. CDR3 region: CASSPHRVEGYTF. In nucleotides, the CDR3 is TGTGCCAGCAGCCCACACCGGGTAGAGGGCTACACCTTC.

J is TRBJ2-7 and V is TRBV7-3, with a weak D call TRBD2 (6 bases). CDR1 is SGHTA, CDR2 FQGTGA, per germline. CDR3 length: 17 residues. V was trimmed by 4 bases and J by 2 bases, leaving 21 bases between them. The CDR3, as DNA: TGTGCCAGCAGCTCCCCTGGGGGGTGGGGTCCGCCCTACGAGCAGTACTTC. It specifies CASSSPGGWGPPYEQYF.

This clone was counted between two and nine times. V is TRBV12-5 and J is TRBJ1-4, with TRBD1 identical over 8 bases. The germline CDR1 and CDR2 sequences are LGHNT and FRNRAP. The junction had 3 bases not matched to a gene; V was cut back by 3 bases and J by 6 bases. This CDR3 comprises 14 residues. CDR3 nucleotide sequence: TGTGCTAGTGGTTTTGGACAGGGAGATGAAAAACTGTTTTTT. Translating it yields CASGFGQGDEKLFF.

This clone was seen a few times. The gene calls are TRBV14 and TRBJ2-7; tentatively, D is TRBD1 (5 bases). This CDR3 contains 13 residues. Trimming removed 1 base at V and 7 bases at J, with 11 bases between. Germline values: CDR1 SGHDN, CDR2 FVKESK. The CDR3 DNA reads as TGTGCCAGCAGCCAAGTGGACATGGGAGAGCAGTACTTC. This sequence encodes CASSQVDMGEQYF.

The genes are TRBV28 and TRBJ1-4, with D possibly matching TRBD1 (6 bases). V was trimmed by 6 bases and J by 7 bases, leaving 21 bases between them. Germline V lookup: CDR1 MDHEN, CDR2 SYDVKM. The CDR3 length is 16 residues. CDR3 sequence (DNA): TGTGCCAGCAGCCAGGACAGAGAGGGTCTTACTGAAAAACTGTTTTTT. This gives the protein CASSQDREGLTEKLFF.

J is TRBJ2-7 and V is TRBV2; tentatively, D is TRBD1 (6 bases). Trimming took 2 bases from V and 3 from J, leaving 11 bases between them. The germline gives CDR1 SNHLY, CDR2 FYNNEI. The CDR3 is 14 amino acids. In DNA form, the CDR3 reads TGTGCCAGCAGTGAATGGGCCAGGGGCTACGAGCAGTACTTC. It translates to CASSEWARGYEQYF. The full variable domain, completed using reference TRBV2 and TRBJ2-7, is EPEVTQTPSHQVTQMGQEVILRCVPISNHLYFYWYRQILGQKVEFLVSFYNNEISEKSEIFDDQFSVERPDGSNFTLKIRSTKLEDSAMYFCASSEWARGYEQYFGPGTRLTVT.

This clone has more than one count but fewer than ten. The chain uses TRBV6-6 and TRBJ2-1; 7 bases align to TRBD1. After removal of 8 bases from V and 2 bases from J, the junction contained 3 bases not matched to a gene. Germline V gives CDR1 MNHNY, CDR2 SVGAGI (reference sequence). CDR3 length: 13 amino acids. This CDR3 is CASGTAPYNEQFF. CDR3 sequence (DNA): TGTGCCAGCGGGACAGCACCCTACAATGAGCAGTTCTTC.

This clone was detected a few times. The chain is built from TRBV5-5 and TRBJ1-5, with 7 bases that match TRBD1. CDR3 length: 17 amino acids. Per germline, CDR1 SGHKS and CDR2 YYEKEE (reference sequence). The ends lost 7 bases at V and 0 bases at J; junction bases unmatched: 13. The CDR3 here is CASARGGGPLSNQPQHF. Here the CDR3 DNA reads TGTGCCAGCGCCCGAGGAGGGGGCCCTCTTAGCAATCAGCCCCAGCATTTT.

Comment on this clone: The sample holds other DNA sequences that translate to the same CDR3. The chain carries TRBV7-9 and TRBJ1-6, with 9 bases that match TRBD1. The CDR3 loop spans 16 amino acids. Germline CDR1 SEHNR, CDR2 FQNEAQ (reference sequence). The J segment lost 7 bases and the V segment lost 0 bases, leaving 4 bases of the junction unmatched. The CDR3 protein is CASSLARTGVNSPLHF. As DNA, the CDR3 is TGTGCCAGCAGCTTAGCCAGGACAGGGGTCAATTCACCCCTCCACTTT. Filled out from reference TRBV7-9 and TRBJ1-6, the complete variable domain reads DTGVSQNPRHKITKRGQNVTFRCDPISEHNRLYWYRQTLGQGPEFLTYFQNEAQLEKSRLLSDRFSAERPKGSFSTLEIQRTEQGDSAMYLCASSLARTGVNSPLHFGNGTRLTVT.

This clone has only a few counts. J is TRBJ1-1 and V is TRBV6-1; 8 nucleotides match TRBD1. The junction had 5 bases not matched to a gene; V was cut back by 10 bases and J by 1 base. The CDR3 is 13 amino acids. Germline CDR1 and CDR2: MNHNS and SASEGT. The CDR3 region is CATRDRRNTEAFF. The CDR3 nucleotides read TGTGCCACCAGGGACAGGAGGAACACTGAAGCTTTCTTT.

The chain uses TRBV7-2 and TRBJ2-1; 7 positions agree with TRBD2. V was pared by 5 bases and J by 7 bases, with 11 bases of the junction left unmatched. The germline CDR1 and CDR2 sequences are SGHTA and FQGNSA. CDR3 size: 15 residues. The CDR3 DNA is TGTGCCAGCAGCCCGGGACTAACAGCCTCTAATGAGCAGTTCTTC. Encoded protein: CASSPGLTASNEQFF.

There are a few counts of this clone. The V and J genes are TRBV7-2 and TRBJ1-5; a weak D match, TRBD1 (5 bases). The CDR3 runs 16 residues. V lost 3 bases, J lost 6 bases, and 18 bases lay in between. Per the germline V gene, CDR1 is SGHTA and CDR2 is FQGNSA. Here the CDR3 DNA reads TGTGCCAGCAGCTTGGGGCAGGTGGGAGCGGGTCAGCCCCAGCATTTT. Translating gives CASSLGQVGAGQPQHF.

This clone occurred a few times. V usage is TRBV15 and J usage is TRBJ2-2; D call uncertain. V lost 2 bases to trimming and J lost 1 base, with 8 bases between them. Germline values: CDR1 LNHNV, CDR2 YYDKDF (reference sequence). CDR3 length equals 15 residues. For the CDR3, the DNA is TGTGCCACCAGCAGAAATCAGCGGAACACCGGGGAGCTGTTTTTT. Its translation: CATSRNQRNTGELFF.

This clone was observed a few times. V is TRBV10-3 and J is TRBJ2-6; 8 positions agree with TRBD1. The CDR3 extends over 16 amino acids. V was clipped by 3 bases and J by 2 bases; unmatched bases: 3. CDR1 ENHRY and CDR2 SYGVKD come from the germline V gene. The DNA of the CDR3 is TGTGCCATCAGTGAATCAGGGGGCGCTGGGGCCAACGTCCTGACTTTC. Its protein product is CAISESGGAGANVLTF.

This clone was counted between two and nine times. The chain is built from TRBV5-6 and TRBJ2-7, with 7 nucleotides matching TRBD1. CDR3 length equals 15 residues. Looked up from germline, CDR1 is SGHDT and CDR2 is YYEEEE. Trimming took 4 bases from V and 0 from J; bases not matched to a gene: 7. CDR3 nucleotide sequence: TGTGCCAGCAGCGAGGAACAGGGGCTCTCCTACGAGCAGTACTTC. This codes for CASSEEQGLSYEQYF. The variable domain in full, completed from reference TRBV5-6 and TRBJ2-7, reads DAGVTQSPTHLIKTRGQQVTLRCSPKSGHDTVSWYQQALGQGPQFIFQYYEEEERQRGNFPDRFSGHQFPNYSSELNVNALLLGDSALYLCASSEEQGLSYEQYFGPGTRLTVT.

This clone was counted a few times. Here the CDR3 DNA reads TGCGCCAGCAGCCAAGGCCTCGGGTACGAAGAGACCCAGTACTTC. Its translation is CASSQGLGYEETQYF. The chain employs TRBV4-1 and TRBJ2-5, with D uncertain. This CDR3 is built from 15 residues. V lost 1 base to trimming and J lost 3 bases, with 12 bases between them. The germline V gene encodes CDR1 MGHRA and CDR2 YSYEKL.

The CDR3 nucleotides read TGTGCCAGCAGTGGGACCGGACAGGGATTGGCTATTCACGAGCAGTACTTC. Protein product: CASSGTGQGLAIHEQYF. This rearrangement joins TRBV6-4 to TRBJ2-7; TRBD1 aligns across 8 bases. The CDR3 runs 17 residues. Germline loops: CDR1 MRHNA, CDR2 SNTAGT. With V trimmed by 4 bases and J by 5 bases, 16 bases remained unmatched.

The chain couples TRBV6-1 to TRBJ1-2, with 7 bases fitting TRBD1. The trim removed 2 bases at V and 0 bases at J, leaving 6 bases unmatched. This CDR3 is built from 16 residues. Germline lookup yields CDR1 MNHNS and CDR2 SASEGT. The CDR3 loop reads CASSERGQGANYGYTF. In nucleotides, the CDR3 is TGTGCCAGCAGTGAAAGGGGCCAGGGGGCTAACTATGGCTACACCTTC.

There are a few counts of this clone. This rearrangement joins TRBV5-1 to TRBJ2-2, with D possibly being TRBD1 (6 bases). CDR1 is SGHRS and CDR2 is YFSETQ in the germline V gene. This CDR3 is 15 amino acids long. V lost 4 bases and J 1 base, leaving 11 bases between the germline ends. Here the CDR3 DNA reads TGCGCCAGCAGCCCCGGGACACTGAACACCGGGGAGCTGTTTTTT. Residues: CASSPGTLNTGELFF. The variable domain in full, with the rest retrieved from reference TRBV5-1 and TRBJ2-2, is KAGVTQTPRYLIKTRGQQVTLSCSPISGHRSVSWYQQTPGQGLQFLFEYFSETQRNKGNFPGRFSGRQFSNSRSEMNVSTLELGDSALYLCASSPGTLNTGELFFGEGSRLTVL.

This clone was counted only a few times. The chain's CDR3 is CASSQDISEGAYEQYF. The CDR3 nucleotides are TGCGCCAGCAGCCAAGATATTAGTGAGGGGGCCTACGAGCAGTACTTC. The chain has TRBV4-3 and TRBJ2-7, with D perhaps TRBD1 (6 bases). CDR3 length: 16 residues. The ends were cut back, 0 bases at V and 2 bases at J, with 14 bases in the middle. CDR1 and CDR2 (germline): LGHNA, YSLEER.

This chain's CDR3 is CASSQDPGQGVLEQYF. The DNA for the CDR3 is TGCGCCAGCAGCCAAGATCCCGGACAGGGGGTTCTCGAGCAGTACTTC. The V gene is TRBV4-1, the J gene TRBJ2-7; 10 bases match TRBD1. Germline V gene data show CDR1 as MGHRA and CDR2 as YSYEKL. This CDR3 has 16 amino acids. Trimming cost V 0 bases and J 6 bases; bases outside gene matches: 8.

The chain recombines TRBV7-2 with TRBJ2-5, with 7 positions matching TRBD1. Germline V gives CDR1 SGHTA, CDR2 FQGNSA. The CDR3 totals 14 residues. Germline trimming cut 5 bases from V and 2 bases from J; bases unmatched to any gene: 5. The CDR3 DNA reads as TGTGCCAGCAGCCTCGACAGGGCTCAAGAGACCCAGTACTTC. Encoded protein: CASSLDRAQETQYF. The variable domain in full, with the rest retrieved from reference TRBV7-2 and TRBJ2-5, is GAGVSQSPSNKVTEKGKDVELRCDPISGHTALYWYRQSLGQGLEFLIYFQGNSAPDKSGLPSDRFSAERTGGSVSTLTIQRTQQEDSAVYLCASSLDRAQETQYFGPGTRLLVL.

This sequence joins TRBV4-2 and TRBJ2-2, with D tentatively TRBD1 (6 bases). Germline V gives CDR1 LGHNA, CDR2 YNFKEQ. V was trimmed by 0 bases and J by 1 base, leaving 9 bases between them. The CDR3 sequence is 16 residues long. Here the CDR3 reads CASSQDRGGNTGELFF. CDR3 coding DNA: TGTGCCAGCAGCCAAGATCGAGGGGGGAACACCGGGGAGCTGTTTTTT.

The J gene is TRBJ1-4, the V gene TRBV6-1; 7 nucleotides agree with TRBD1. CDR1 and CDR2 (germline): MNHNS, SASEGT. This CDR3 has 15 amino acids. V was clipped by 0 bases and J by 7 bases; unmatched bases: 5. The CDR3 loop is CASSEALGTVEKLFF. CDR3 DNA sequence: TGTGCCAGCAGTGAAGCGCTTGGGACAGTTGAAAAACTGTTTTTT.